This T cell receptor (beta chain) was profiled in a study of breast tumors, draining lymph nodes, adjacent tissues. Study results and caveats: Tumors had less TCR diversity than lymph nodes, more than nontumor tissue. The lymph node origin of tumor T cells was framed as consistent with a hypothesis, not demonstrated.

The lymph nodes were axillary draining lymph nodes from breast cancer patients. From germline, CDR1 is SQVTM and CDR2 ANQGSEA. V dropped 1 base and J dropped 7; count of bases not matched to a gene: 6. The CDR3 covers 16 residues. TCRdb recomputed calls from the multiplex PCR reads with MiXCR, one row per CDR3 protein. The sample includes over 200,000 distinct CDR3 sequences, around 35% of them seen just once. This clonotype appeared many times. The antigen is unknown. The sequence came from a female donor with breast cancer. Some clones in this sample may be carry-over from other donors' samples. V is TRBV29-1 and J is TRBJ2-1; 14 positions match TRBD2. Specimen: axillary lymph node tissue. This CDR3 reads CSVEGGTSGRLNEQFF. CDR3 coding DNA: TGCAGCGTTGAAGGGGGGACTAGCGGGAGATTGAATGAGCAGTTCTTC.